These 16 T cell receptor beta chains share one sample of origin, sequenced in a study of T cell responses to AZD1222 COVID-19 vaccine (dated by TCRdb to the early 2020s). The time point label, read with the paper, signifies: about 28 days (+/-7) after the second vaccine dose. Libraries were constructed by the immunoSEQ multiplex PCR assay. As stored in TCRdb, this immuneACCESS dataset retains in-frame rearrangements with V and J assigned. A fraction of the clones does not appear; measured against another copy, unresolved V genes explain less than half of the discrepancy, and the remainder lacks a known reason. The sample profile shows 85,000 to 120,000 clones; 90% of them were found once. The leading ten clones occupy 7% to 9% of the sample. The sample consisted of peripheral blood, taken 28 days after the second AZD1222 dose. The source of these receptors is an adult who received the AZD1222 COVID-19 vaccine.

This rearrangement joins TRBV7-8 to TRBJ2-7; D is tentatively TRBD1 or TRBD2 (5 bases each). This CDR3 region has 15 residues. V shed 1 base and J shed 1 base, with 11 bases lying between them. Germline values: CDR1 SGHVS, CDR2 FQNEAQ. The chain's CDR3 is CASSLVSGGSYEQYF. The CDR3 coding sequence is TGTGCCAGCAGCTTAGTCTCTGGGGGTTCCTACGAGCAGTACTTC.

CDR3 protein: CASSSPGQGGDTQYF. The CDR3 DNA reads TGTGCCAGCAGCTCTCCGGGACAGGGAGGAGATACGCAGTATTTT. V and J are TRBV5-4 and TRBJ2-3, with TRBD1 matching over 9 bases. The germline gives CDR1 SGHNT, CDR2 YYREEE (reference sequence). This CDR3 contains 15 residues. The junction had 7 bases not matched to a gene; V was cut back by 3 bases and J by 5 bases. Combining the CDR3 with reference TRBV5-4 and TRBJ2-3 gives the whole variable domain ETGVTQSPTHLIKTRGQQVTLRCSSQSGHNTVSWYQQALGQGPQFIFQYYREEENGRGNFPPRFSGLQFPNYSSELNVNALELDDSALYLCASSSPGQGGDTQYFGPGTRLTVL.

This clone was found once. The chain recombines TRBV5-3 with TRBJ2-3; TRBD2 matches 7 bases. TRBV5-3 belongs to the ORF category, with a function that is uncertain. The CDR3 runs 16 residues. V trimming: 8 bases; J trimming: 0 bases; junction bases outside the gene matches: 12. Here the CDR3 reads CASQPGGYLSTDTQYF. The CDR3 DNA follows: TGTGCCAGCCAACCCGGGGGGTACCTTAGCACAGATACGCAGTATTTT.

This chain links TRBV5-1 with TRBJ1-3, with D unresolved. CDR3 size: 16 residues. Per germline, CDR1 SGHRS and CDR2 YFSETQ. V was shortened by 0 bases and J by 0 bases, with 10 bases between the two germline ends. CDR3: CASSLGQLFSGNTIYF. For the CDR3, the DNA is TGCGCCAGCAGCTTGGGTCAGCTCTTCTCTGGAAACACCATATATTTT.

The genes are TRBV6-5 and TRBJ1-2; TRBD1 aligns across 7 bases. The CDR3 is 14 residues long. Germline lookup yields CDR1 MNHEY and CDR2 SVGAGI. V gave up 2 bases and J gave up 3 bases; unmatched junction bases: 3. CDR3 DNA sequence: TGTGCCAGCAGTTACGCCAGGGGGGACTATGGCTACACCTTC. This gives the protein CASSYARGDYGYTF.

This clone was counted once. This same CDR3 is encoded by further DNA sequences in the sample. Here the CDR3 DNA reads TGTGCCAGCAGCCAGAACACCGGGGAGCTGTTTTTT. It translates to CASSQNTGELFF. J is TRBJ2-2 and V is TRBV6-5; D is ambiguous. Germline values: CDR1 MNHEY, CDR2 SVGAGI. The germline V and J ends were trimmed by 6 bases and 1 base, with 3 bases remaining between them. The CDR3 is 12 amino acids.

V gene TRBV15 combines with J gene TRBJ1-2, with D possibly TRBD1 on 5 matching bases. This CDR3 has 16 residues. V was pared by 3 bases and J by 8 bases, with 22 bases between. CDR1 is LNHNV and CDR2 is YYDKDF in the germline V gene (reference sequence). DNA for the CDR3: TGTGCCACCAGCAGCCCCCTCGGAGGGAGAGGGACGGGCTACACCTTC. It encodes CATSSPLGGRGTGYTF.

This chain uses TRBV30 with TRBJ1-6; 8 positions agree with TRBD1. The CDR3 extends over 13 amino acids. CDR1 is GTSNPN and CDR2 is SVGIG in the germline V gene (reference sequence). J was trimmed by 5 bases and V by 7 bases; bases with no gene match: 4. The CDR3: CASPTGDNSPLHF. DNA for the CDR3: TGTGCCTCCCCGACAGGGGATAATTCACCCCTCCACTTT.

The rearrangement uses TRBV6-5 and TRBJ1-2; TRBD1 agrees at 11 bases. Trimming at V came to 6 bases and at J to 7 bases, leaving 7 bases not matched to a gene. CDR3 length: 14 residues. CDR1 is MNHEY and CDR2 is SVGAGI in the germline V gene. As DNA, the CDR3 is TGTGCCAGCAGCAGGGACAGGGGGGTCGGTGGCTACACCTTC. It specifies CASSRDRGVGGYTF.

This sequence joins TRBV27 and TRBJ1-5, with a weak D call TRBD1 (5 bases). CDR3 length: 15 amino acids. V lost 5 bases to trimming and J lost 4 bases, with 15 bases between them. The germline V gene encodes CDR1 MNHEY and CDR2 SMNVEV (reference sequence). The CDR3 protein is CASSPTANLNQPQHF. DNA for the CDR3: TGTGCCAGCAGTCCGACAGCTAACCTGAATCAGCCCCAGCATTTT.

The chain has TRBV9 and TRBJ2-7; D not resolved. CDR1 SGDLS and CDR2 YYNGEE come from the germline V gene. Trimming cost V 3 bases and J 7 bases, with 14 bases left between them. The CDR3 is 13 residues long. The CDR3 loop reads CASSGTPPVEQYF. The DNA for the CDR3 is TGTGCCAGCAGCGGGACCCCTCCGGTTGAGCAGTACTTC.

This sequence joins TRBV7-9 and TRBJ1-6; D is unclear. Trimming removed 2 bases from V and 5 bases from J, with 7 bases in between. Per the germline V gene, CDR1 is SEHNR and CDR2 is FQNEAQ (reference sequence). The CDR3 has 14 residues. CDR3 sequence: CASSLRGNNSPLHF. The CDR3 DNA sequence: TGTGCCAGCAGCTTACGGGGAAATAATTCACCCCTCCACTTT.

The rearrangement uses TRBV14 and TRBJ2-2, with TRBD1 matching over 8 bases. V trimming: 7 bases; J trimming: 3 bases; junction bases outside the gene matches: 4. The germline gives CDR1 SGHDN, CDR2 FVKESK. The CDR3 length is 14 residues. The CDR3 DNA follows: TGTGCCAGCACCCGACAGGGGTACACCGGGGAGCTGTTTTTT. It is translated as CASTRQGYTGELFF. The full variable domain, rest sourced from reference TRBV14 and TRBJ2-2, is EAGVTQFPSHSVIEKGQTVTLRCDPISGHDNLYWYRRVMGKEIKFLLHFVKESKQDESGMPNNRFLAERTGGTYSTLKVQPAELEDSGVYFCASTRQGYTGELFFGEGSRLTVL.

The CDR3 region is CASSVESPSEKLFF. The DNA for the CDR3 is TGTGCCAGCAGCGTGGAGTCCCCGAGCGAAAAACTGTTTTTT. This chain uses TRBV3-1 (or the pseudogene TRBV3-2) with TRBJ1-4; D call uncertain. This CDR3 has 14 residues. The V end was cut by 5 bases, the J end by 8 bases, with 15 bases between. Germline V gives CDR1 LGHDT, CDR2 YNNKEL (reference sequence).

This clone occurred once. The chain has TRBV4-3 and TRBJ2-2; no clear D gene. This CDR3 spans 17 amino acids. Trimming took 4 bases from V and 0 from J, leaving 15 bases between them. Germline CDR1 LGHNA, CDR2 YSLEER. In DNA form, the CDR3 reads TGCGCCAGCAGCCCAGCCGCGCGTTACGCGAACACCGGGGAGCTGTTTTTT. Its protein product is CASSPAARYANTGELFF.

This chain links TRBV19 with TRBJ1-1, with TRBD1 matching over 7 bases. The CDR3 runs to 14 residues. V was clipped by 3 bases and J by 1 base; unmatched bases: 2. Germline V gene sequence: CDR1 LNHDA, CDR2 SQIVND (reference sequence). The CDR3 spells CASSITGANTEAFF. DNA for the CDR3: TGTGCCAGTAGTATTACAGGGGCGAACACTGAAGCTTTCTTT.